This entry lists 3 T cell receptor beta chains sequenced from one sample in a study of T cells expressing NK-cell markers. TCRdb derives one entry per CDR3 protein from the 5' RACE reads, leaving out DNA. Its table records roughly 390,000 distinct CDR3 sequences. The sample taken for sequencing was blood T cells: a sorted CD56 or NKG2C T cell subset, CD4+ or CD8+ T cells, or bulk PBMC T cells (not recorded which). All receptors come from a woman aged 45-60 years in good health.

The chain links TRBV7-2 to TRBJ1-2. In germline, CDR1 is SGHTA, CDR2 FQGNSA. CDR3 length: 15 residues. The CDR3 loop reads CASSSKGQSRYGYTF.

The chain couples TRBV5-1 to TRBJ2-3. Germline values: CDR1 SGHRS, CDR2 YFSETQ. The CDR3 is 13 amino acids. The CDR3 reads CASSLTDTDTQYF.

The chain couples TRBV5-6 to TRBJ2-1; with no DNA, the TCRdb D assignment of TRBD2 cannot be verified. The CDR3 spans 16 residues. CDR1 and CDR2 (germline): SGHDT, YYEEEE. CDR3 amino acids: CASSLMGGRFTGEQFF.